These 12 T cell receptor beta chains originate from one sample sequenced in a study of T cells in Graves' hyperthyroidism and ophthalmopathy. Researchers took RNA transcripts and amplified the TCR beta CDR3 regions from them. The HTBI primer set served for first-round RT-PCR of the TCR CDR3. MiXCR, applied by TCRdb to the multiplex PCR reads, yields one record per CDR3 protein. The sample contains some 600,000 distinct CDR3 sequences, 14% of which appear only once. Sequenced input: blood. These receptors originate from a young woman with Graves' hyperthyroidism that later progressed to Graves' ophthalmopathy.

This clonotype was seen many times. The chain links TRBV7-9 to TRBJ1-2, with 8 bases lining up with TRBD1. V was clipped by 10 bases and J by 4 bases; unmatched bases: 5. Per the germline V gene, CDR1 is SEHNR and CDR2 is FQNEAQ (reference sequence). The CDR3 spans 12 residues. CDR3 loop: CATGQGIYGYTF. CDR3 coding DNA: TGTGCCACAGGACAGGGTATCTATGGCTACACCTTC.

This clonotype was seen a handful of times. This chain links TRBV30 with TRBJ1-2, with D possibly being TRBD1 (6 bases). V was shortened by 8 bases and J by 7 bases, with 20 bases between the two germline ends. Germline V CDR1 and CDR2: GTSNPN, SVGIG (reference sequence). This CDR3 spans 13 amino acids. The CDR3 DNA reads TGTGCCCGTTTAGGGGGGGCGTTAGGTGGCTACACCTTC. It yields the protein CARLGGALGGYTF.

Turning to this clonotype: One base away lies a much larger clone, so this may be a sequencing read error. The genes are TRBV20-1 and TRBJ2-7, with 7 bases aligning to TRBD2. The J segment lost 0 bases and the V segment lost 3 bases, leaving 8 bases of the junction unmatched. The CDR3 has 15 residues. Looked up from germline, CDR1 is DFQATT and CDR2 is SNEGSKA (reference sequence). The CDR3 DNA is TGCAGTGCTAGCGACGGGACTACCGGCTCCTACGAGCAGTACTTC. Its protein is CSASDGTTGSYEQYF.

This clonotype has ten or more counts. The rearrangement uses TRBV3-1 and TRBJ2-5; unclear D gene. Trimming shortened V by 1 base and J by 2 bases, and 2 bases separated the two germline ends. The V gene's germline CDR1 is LGHDT and CDR2 YNNKEL (reference sequence). The CDR3 length is 12 residues. CDR3 sequence reads: CASSQVQETQYF. The CDR3 DNA is TGTGCCAGCAGCCAAGTTCAAGAGACCCAGTACTTC.

This clonotype occurred many times. This chain uses TRBV28 with TRBJ2-1; D is ambiguous. Germline V lookup: CDR1 MDHEN, CDR2 SYDVKM. This CDR3 is built from 14 residues. V shed 4 bases and J shed 7 bases, with 14 bases lying between them. The CDR3 DNA reads TGTGCCAGCAGTTCCCCCTCCCCGACAAATGAGCAGTTCTTC. This sequence encodes CASSSPSPTNEQFF.

This clonotype has a count of ten or more. The rearrangement joins TRBV19 to TRBJ1-1, with TRBD1 identical over 7 bases. The CDR3 sequence is 15 residues long. V lost 4 bases and J lost 4; bases outside the gene matches: 9. Germline V lookup: CDR1 LNHDA, CDR2 SQIVND (reference sequence). DNA for the CDR3: TGTGCCAGTAGTAGAGACGACAGGGTAGGCACTGAAGCTTTCTTT. Protein sequence: CASSRDDRVGTEAFF.

This clonotype was recorded at least ten times. The chain combines TRBV30 with TRBJ2-5, with D unresolved. The V gene's germline CDR1 is GTSNPN and CDR2 SVGIG (reference sequence). Between the trimmed V and J ends, which lost 8 bases and 3 bases, there was a span of 16 bases. This CDR3 comprises 13 residues. The CDR3 DNA is TGTGCCGGCTCCACCCCGGCTAAAGAGACCCAGTACTTC. This gives the protein CAGSTPAKETQYF.

The sample holds a few counts of this clonotype. Just one base apart from a much larger clone, this may be a read error. The chain recombines TRBV28 with TRBJ1-4, with D possibly TRBD1 on 5 matching bases. The germline V gene encodes CDR1 MDHEN and CDR2 SYDVKM. V lost 6 bases to trimming and J lost 0 bases, with 20 bases between them. The CDR3 has 18 residues. CDR3 protein: CASSSLFVGLATNEKLFF. The CDR3 bases are TGTGCCAGCAGCAGCCTGTTTGTGGGGCTTGCAACTAATGAAAAACTGTTTTTT. Full variable domain (outside the CDR3, taken from reference TRBV28 and TRBJ1-4): DVKVTQSSRYLVKRTGEKVFLECVQDMDHENMFWYRQDPGLGLRLIYFSYDVKMKEKGDIPEGYSVSREKKERFSLILESASTNQTSMYLCASSSLFVGLATNEKLFFGSGTQLSVL.

This clonotype was recorded many times. V and J are TRBV19 and TRBJ1-1; D is undetermined. The CDR3 length is 14 residues. With 7 bases removed from V and 10 bases from J, the gap between germline ends came to 22 bases. Per the germline V gene, CDR1 is LNHDA and CDR2 is SQIVND (reference sequence). Here the CDR3 reads CASTKVGGEGPAFF. The CDR3 coding sequence is TGTGCCAGTACAAAGGTTGGTGGCGAAGGCCCAGCTTTCTTT.

This clonotype was detected many times. The rearrangement links TRBV7-3 to TRBJ1-1; perhaps TRBD1 as D (5 bases). CDR3 length equals 13 residues. Trimming cost V 6 bases and J 2 bases, with 10 bases left between them. The germline CDR1 and CDR2 sequences are SGHTA and FQGTGA. CDR3 sequence (DNA): TGTGCCAGCAGTCGGGGCGCAAACACTGAAGCTTTCTTT. It translates to CASSRGANTEAFF.

This clonotype has more than one count but fewer than ten. The chain recombines TRBV5-1 with TRBJ2-1; 11 nucleotides agree with TRBD2. Looked up from germline, CDR1 is SGHRS and CDR2 is YFSETQ. Losses at the gene ends were 0 bases for V and 7 bases for J; bases not matched to a gene: 6. This CDR3 comprises 16 residues. The CDR3 DNA reads TGCGCCAGCAGCTTGGGGCTAGCGGGAGGAATAAATGAGCAGTTCTTC. Protein: CASSLGLAGGINEQFF. The full variable domain, in which reference TRBV5-1 and TRBJ2-1 provide the parts outside the CDR3, is KAGVTQTPRYLIKTRGQQVTLSCSPISGHRSVSWYQQTPGQGLQFLFEYFSETQRNKGNFPGRFSGRQFSNSRSEMNVSTLELGDSALYLCASSLGLAGGINEQFFGPGTRLTVL.

This clonotype occurred a few times. The chain links TRBV10-3 to TRBJ2-1; the match to TRBD1 covers 9 bases. This CDR3 contains 13 residues. With V trimmed by 8 bases and J by 4 bases, 3 bases remained unmatched. CDR1 is ENHRY, CDR2 SYGVKD, per germline. CDR3 in DNA: TGTGCCATCCGGGACAGGGAGTACAATGAGCAGTTCTTC. Protein: CAIRDREYNEQFF.